This passage covers 24 T cell receptor beta chains from one sample sequenced in a study of cytomegalovirus exposure and HLA in healthy donors. With 60 Vbeta and 13 Jbeta primers, the PCR was carried out. The assay was immunoSEQ multiplex PCR, and TCRdb's table has in-frame clones only and misses some. This sample contains about 40,000 clones. The sequenced material came from PBMCs. The receptors originated from a woman aged 25 to 39 in good health and CMV-seronegative.

The chain combines TRBV19 with TRBJ1-5; no clear D gene. CDR3 size: 13 residues. V gave up 3 bases and J gave up 6 bases, with 9 bases separating them. The germline CDR1 and CDR2 sequences are LNHDA and SQIVND (reference sequence). In DNA form, the CDR3 reads TGTGCCAGTAGTATTTCGGTATCTCAGCCCCAGCATTTT. Translating gives CASSISVSQPQHF.

The rearrangement joins TRBV28 to TRBJ2-5; possibly TRBD2 for D (5 bases). The CDR3 runs 14 residues. CDR1 and CDR2 from the germline V gene are MDHEN and SYDVKM. V was cut by 4 bases and J by 8 bases, with 17 bases left in between. The CDR3 loop is CASSSPGLAGTQYF. The CDR3 nucleotides read TGTGCCAGCAGTTCCCCTGGGCTGGCGGGTACCCAGTACTTC.

This chain links TRBV6-5 with TRBJ2-7; D might be TRBD1 (6 bases). This CDR3 spans 15 amino acids. Germline V gene data show CDR1 as MNHEY and CDR2 as SVGAGI. The germline V and J ends were trimmed by 4 bases and 3 bases, with 16 bases remaining between them. The CDR3 nucleotides read TGTGCCAGCAGTTGGACGGGCGCAGGGGACTACGAGCAGTACTTC. Amino acid sequence: CASSWTGAGDYEQYF.

V is TRBV19 and J is TRBJ2-1; 8 nucleotides line up with TRBD2. V lost 3 bases, J lost 5 bases, and 15 bases stayed unmatched. The CDR3 is 18 amino acids. Germline V lookup: CDR1 LNHDA, CDR2 SQIVND (reference sequence). The CDR3 DNA is TGTGCCAGTAGTATCAATTCCCTAGCGGGTTCTCCCCACAATGAGCAGTTCTTC. Translating gives CASSINSLAGSPHNEQFF.

The CDR3 reads CASSLIEGQEYEQYF. The CDR3 coding sequence is TGTGCCAGCAGCTTAATCGAGGGACAGGAGTACGAGCAGTACTTC. The chain joins TRBV7-6 to TRBJ2-7; 8 bases are shared with TRBD1. Germline CDR1 SGHVS, CDR2 FNYEAQ. The CDR3 has 15 amino acids. The J segment lost 4 bases and the V segment lost 2 bases, leaving 7 bases of the junction unmatched.

The chain has TRBV5-1 and TRBJ2-1; D gene unclear. The V end lost 4 bases, the J end lost 5 bases, and 16 bases lay between the germline ends. The CDR3 totals 15 residues. CDR1 is SGHRS and CDR2 is YFSETQ in the germline V gene. The DNA for the CDR3 is TGCGCCAGCAGCCCGAGCTTGAATGTGAACAATGAGCAGTTCTTC. Protein sequence: CASSPSLNVNNEQFF.

The V gene is TRBV15, the J gene TRBJ2-1; 9 positions match TRBD1. Losses at the gene ends were 4 bases for V and 8 bases for J; bases not matched to a gene: 9. This CDR3 is built from 15 residues. Germline-derived CDR1 and CDR2 are LNHNV and YYDKDF (reference sequence). The CDR3 sequence: CATSNRDRDIDEQFF. DNA of the CDR3: TGTGCCACCAGCAACCGGGACAGGGACATCGATGAGCAGTTCTTC.

This chain links TRBV14 with TRBJ1-1, with D unresolved. CDR1 and CDR2 (germline): SGHDN, FVKESK. This CDR3 spans 12 amino acids. V lost 3 bases and J lost 6, with 8 bases in between. DNA of the CDR3: TGTGCCAGCAGCCAGGGCTCTGCTGAAGCTTTCTTT. Protein sequence: CASSQGSAEAFF.

The chain links TRBV6-5 to TRBJ1-2; D unclear. V lost 7 bases to trimming and J lost 8 bases, with 23 bases between them. The germline gives CDR1 MNHEY, CDR2 SVGAGI. The CDR3 is made up of 15 amino acids. CDR3 amino acids: CASTTHNKPGGGYTF. CDR3 coding DNA: TGTGCCAGCACCACCCACAACAAACCGGGTGGCGGCTACACCTTC.

In DNA form, the CDR3 reads TGTGCCAGCAGCTTAGTGACAGGGGGCGGCTATGGCTACACCTTC. Encoded protein: CASSLVTGGGYGYTF. The chain is built from TRBV7-8 and TRBJ1-2, with 10 bases aligning to TRBD1. V gave up 1 base and J gave up 4 bases; unmatched junction bases: 3. The CDR3 loop spans 15 amino acids. In germline, CDR1 is SGHVS, CDR2 FQNEAQ. Full variable domain (remainder filled in from reference TRBV7-8 and TRBJ1-2): GAGVSQSPRYKVAKRGQDVALRCDPISGHVSLFWYQQALGQGPEFLTYFQNEAQLDKSGLPSDRFFAERPEGSVSTLKIQRTQQEDSAVYLCASSLVTGGGYGYTFGSGTRLTVV.

A note on this clone: An end of the junction differs from the germline gene, which may be a read error. The gene calls are TRBV2 and TRBJ2-7; 10 nucleotides align to TRBD1. The germline V gene encodes CDR1 SNHLY and CDR2 FYNNEI. This CDR3 comprises 14 residues. The CDR3 region is CASSEAPGQGILNF. The DNA of the CDR3 is TGTGCCAGCAGTGAAGCCCCGGGACAGGGGATCCTTAACTTC.

The chain employs TRBV5-1 and TRBJ2-1, with TRBD1 matching 7 bases. This CDR3 is 15 amino acids long. Germline V gene data show CDR1 as SGHRS and CDR2 as YFSETQ. Unmatched junction bases numbered 4, after V lost 0 bases and J lost 4 bases. The CDR3 loop reads CASSLGGTVYNEQFF. CDR3 nucleotides: TGCGCCAGCAGCTTGGGAGGGACAGTATACAATGAGCAGTTCTTC.

The genes are TRBV5-4 and TRBJ1-1; no clear D gene. V was trimmed by 1 base and J by 7 bases, leaving 8 bases between them. The CDR3 runs to 12 residues. Per the germline V gene, CDR1 is SGHNT and CDR2 is YYREEE (reference sequence). The CDR3: CASSLYSNEAFF. The DNA of the CDR3 is TGTGCCAGCAGCTTGTATAGTAATGAAGCTTTCTTT.

The J gene is TRBJ1-2, the V gene TRBV28, with a possible D match to TRBD1 (6 bases). The length of the CDR3 is 13 residues. V was shortened by 6 bases and J by 1 base, with 9 bases between the two germline ends. Looked up from germline, CDR1 is MDHEN and CDR2 is SYDVKM. The CDR3 DNA reads TGTGCCAGCAGCACAGGGTTTAACTATGGCTACACCTTC. Translated: CASSTGFNYGYTF.

The chain recombines TRBV6-5 with TRBJ2-1, with 15 nucleotides matching TRBD2. V shed 2 bases and J 6 bases; nucleotides not matched to a gene: 2. The CDR3 is 16 amino acids. Germline V gene data show CDR1 as MNHEY and CDR2 as SVGAGI. CDR3: CASSYKGLAGGNEQFF. CDR3 sequence (DNA): TGTGCCAGCAGTTACAAGGGACTAGCGGGAGGCAATGAGCAGTTCTTC.

The V gene is TRBV6-5, the J gene TRBJ2-5, with a weak D call TRBD2 (5 bases). The CDR3 runs to 15 residues. Trimming left V 3 bases short and J 5 bases short, with 16 bases between. Germline lookup yields CDR1 MNHEY and CDR2 SVGAGI. CDR3 amino acids: CASSYSSSGYETQYF. The CDR3 region has the DNA TGTGCCAGCAGTTATTCCTCCTCGGGGTACGAGACCCAGTACTTC.

The gene calls are TRBV6-1 and TRBJ2-2; D possibly corresponds to TRBD1 (6 bases). The germline gives CDR1 MNHNS, CDR2 SASEGT. The germline V and J ends were trimmed by 6 bases and 8 bases, with 10 bases remaining between them. This CDR3 contains 12 residues. The CDR3: CASSPQGGELFF. In DNA form, the CDR3 reads TGTGCCAGCAGCCCCCAGGGGGGGGAGCTGTTTTTT.

The chain employs TRBV28 and TRBJ2-3; maybe TRBD1 (5 bases). From germline, CDR1 is MDHEN and CDR2 SYDVKM. The CDR3 extends over 12 amino acids. Trimming cost V 2 bases and J 6 bases, with 6 bases left between them. The CDR3 nucleotides read TGTGCCAGCAGTTTAGCAGGGGATACGCAGTATTTT. Translation gives CASSLAGDTQYF.

The J gene is TRBJ1-2, the V gene TRBV30; D is undetermined. V lost 1 base and J lost 6, with 9 bases in between. CDR1 GTSNPN and CDR2 SVGIG come from the germline V gene (reference sequence). The CDR3 has 12 residues. The CDR3: CAWSAGWHGYTF. For the CDR3, the DNA is TGTGCCTGGAGTGCCGGGTGGCATGGCTACACCTTC.

The rearrangement links TRBV25-1 to TRBJ1-4; D is unresolved. Deletions cut 3 bases from V and 3 bases from J, with 11 bases between. The CDR3 length is 15 residues. Germline lookup yields CDR1 MGHDK and CDR2 SYGVNS. CDR3 residues: CASSEAGGSNEKLFF. The CDR3 bases are TGTGCCAGCAGTGAGGCAGGAGGCTCTAATGAAAAACTGTTTTTT.

The V call is TRBV19, the J call TRBJ1-1; D not resolved. Germline V gives CDR1 LNHDA, CDR2 SQIVND (reference sequence). The CDR3 covers 14 residues. Trimming left V 0 bases short and J 1 base short, with 6 bases between. CDR3 DNA: TGTGCCAGTAGTATAGAAGGGAGGAACACTGAAGCTTTCTTT. It translates to CASSIEGRNTEAFF.

The chain is built from TRBV5-8 and TRBJ2-2; no reliable D call. Trimming took 4 bases from V and 7 from J, leaving 11 bases between them. Germline V CDR1 and CDR2: SGHTS, YDEGEE. This CDR3 comprises 13 residues. The CDR3 DNA reads TGTGCCAGCAGCCTTCTTTCGGGCGGGGAGCTGTTTTTT. Translation: CASSLLSGGELFF.

The chain links TRBV6-5 to TRBJ2-5; D is possibly TRBD2 (5 bases). The CDR3 covers 15 residues. The V end was cut by 4 bases, the J end by 5 bases, with 17 bases between. Germline CDR1 reads MNHEY; CDR2 reads SVGAGI. CDR3 amino acids: CASSFGVTAVETQYF. In nucleotides, the CDR3 is TGTGCCAGCAGTTTCGGGGTCACCGCGGTGGAGACCCAGTACTTC.

This chain links TRBV7-9 with TRBJ2-7; a possible D gene is TRBD1 (5 bases). This CDR3 has 13 residues. The germline V gene encodes CDR1 SEHNR and CDR2 FQNEAQ (reference sequence). V shed 2 bases and J shed 9 bases, with 14 bases lying between them. As DNA, the CDR3 is TGTGCCAGCAGCTTACGCGACAGCCTAGGGCAGTACTTC. Amino acid sequence: CASSLRDSLGQYF.